Given below is one T cell receptor (beta chain) in context. In this sample, this clone turned up once. What antigen it recognizes has not been identified. There are no base qualities to consult, and no much larger clone falls within one base. TCRbeta CDR3 regions were amplified from genomic DNA using the immunoSEQ Assay, a bias-controlled multiplex PCR. As for the authors' bioinformatics: Nucleated cell counts per sample were estimated from amplification of reference gene primers within the assay. Sequence reads were collapsed and filtered to measure the absolute abundance of every unique TCRbeta CDR3 rearrangement. Productive Simpson clonality was computed per sample as the square root of Simpson's diversity index over productive rearrangements. TCRdb provides this immuneACCESS table in a form limited to in-frame rearrangements. Some clones are lacking; in checked studies, under half of them reflect an unresolved V gene, and why the rest are absent is not known. V and J calls plus clone size are reproduced from that table; the DNA served to infer D and trimming. The table for this sample lists a few hundred thousand clones; approximately 86% of them were counted only once. In total, the top ten clones hold about 4% of the sample.

The data derive from a study of blood T cell repertoires in COVID-19 (dated by TCRdb to the early 2020s). A note on the overall study: The collaborator samples originated in the United States, Italy and Spain and spanned the acute and convalescent phases of COVID-19. The prospective study material was composed of cDNA or gDNA derived from T cells, B-cell-depleted T cells, or PBMCs. Subjects who had been exposed to COVID-19, were actively infected with it, or had recovered from it provided the deeply sampled blood TCRbeta repertoires that made up the dataset. The repertoires were made available in a free public database intended to serve as a resource for research on the immune response to SARS-CoV-2. The samples were drawn from two sources: the first 160 participants of the ongoing ImmuneRACE study, and over 950 subjects contributed by 6 global collaborators. A de-identified subject ID, COVID-19 status, age in years and sex were almost always included in the sample metadata. Where available, HLA class I and class II types were obtained from metadata supplied by the sample provider rather than from assay-based typing. Broad study findings and their caveats: Clinical and demographic metadata were provided uncurated, with the amount varying by source and participant.

From cysteine to phenylalanine, the CDR3 is 12 amino acids long. Kept here is only the CDR3 DNA, which spans 36 bases and is read in frame from base 1. CDR1 SNHLY and CDR2 FYNNEI were looked up in the germline V gene. The germline V and J ends show losses of 8 bases and 5 bases respectively, and no gene match explains 4 bases of the junction. In the prospective study, participants were roughly 18 to 100 years old, resided in about two dozen geographic areas of the United States, and were enrolled through a virtual design. Cohort assignment in the prospective study relied on participant-reported clinical history from a screening survey and a study questionnaire. Mobile phlebotomists in the prospective study collected whole blood, serum and a nasopharyngeal or oropharyngeal swab from every participant. Additional blood draws and questionnaires over an approximately 2-month period could optionally be provided by prospective study participants. Blood samples from the prospective study were shipped frozen or at room temperature prior to DNA extraction.

The chain is encoded by TRBV2 joined to TRBJ2-5; the junction holds 8 bases that match TRBD1. The sequence was obtained from a woman aged 35 to 49 with acute COVID-19. The sequenced sample was PBMCs or T cells enriched from blood (not recorded which). The nucleotide sequence is TGTGCCAGCGCGGACAGGGCGGAGACCCAGTACTTC. The translation is CASADRAETQYF.